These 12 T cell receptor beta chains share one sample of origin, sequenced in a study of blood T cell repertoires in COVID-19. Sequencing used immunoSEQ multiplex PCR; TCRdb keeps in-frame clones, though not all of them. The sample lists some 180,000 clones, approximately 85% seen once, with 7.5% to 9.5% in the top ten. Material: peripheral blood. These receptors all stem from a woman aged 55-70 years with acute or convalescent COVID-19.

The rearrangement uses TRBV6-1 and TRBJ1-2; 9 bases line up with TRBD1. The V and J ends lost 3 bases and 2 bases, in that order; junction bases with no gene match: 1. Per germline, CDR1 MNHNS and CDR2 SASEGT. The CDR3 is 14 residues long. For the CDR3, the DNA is TGTGCCAGCAGTGAGACAGGGGGGAACTATGGCTACACCTTC. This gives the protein CASSETGGNYGYTF.

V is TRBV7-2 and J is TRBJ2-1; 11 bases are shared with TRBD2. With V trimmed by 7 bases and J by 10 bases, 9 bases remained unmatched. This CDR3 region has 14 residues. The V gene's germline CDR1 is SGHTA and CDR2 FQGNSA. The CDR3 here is CASKLAGVPGEQFF. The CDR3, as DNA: TGTGCCAGCAAACTAGCGGGAGTCCCGGGGGAGCAGTTCTTC.

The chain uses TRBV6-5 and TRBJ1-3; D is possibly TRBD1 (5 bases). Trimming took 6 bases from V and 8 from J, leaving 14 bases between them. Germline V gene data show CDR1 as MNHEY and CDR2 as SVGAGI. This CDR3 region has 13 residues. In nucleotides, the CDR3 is TGTGCCAGCAGATGGCAGGGTGGGCACACCATATATTTT. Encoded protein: CASRWQGGHTIYF.

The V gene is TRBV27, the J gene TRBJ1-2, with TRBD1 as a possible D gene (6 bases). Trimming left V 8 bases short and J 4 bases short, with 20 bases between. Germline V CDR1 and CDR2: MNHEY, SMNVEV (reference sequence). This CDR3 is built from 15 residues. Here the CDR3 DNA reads TGTGCCAGCTCCCCCCAGGCAGGGGCTCTCTATGGCTACACCTTC. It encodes CASSPQAGALYGYTF.

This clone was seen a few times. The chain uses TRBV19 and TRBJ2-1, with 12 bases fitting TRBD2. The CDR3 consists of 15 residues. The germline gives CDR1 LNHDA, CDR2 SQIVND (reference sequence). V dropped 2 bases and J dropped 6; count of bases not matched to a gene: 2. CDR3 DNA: TGTGCCAGTAGTATATTGACTAGCGGGAGCAATGAGCAGTTCTTC. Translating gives CASSILTSGSNEQFF.

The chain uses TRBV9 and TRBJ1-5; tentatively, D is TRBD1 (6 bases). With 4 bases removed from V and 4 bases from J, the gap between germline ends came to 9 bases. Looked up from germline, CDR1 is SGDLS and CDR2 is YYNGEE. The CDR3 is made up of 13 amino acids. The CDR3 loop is CASSPGENQPQHF. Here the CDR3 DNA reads TGTGCCAGCAGCCCAGGGGAGAATCAGCCCCAGCATTTT.

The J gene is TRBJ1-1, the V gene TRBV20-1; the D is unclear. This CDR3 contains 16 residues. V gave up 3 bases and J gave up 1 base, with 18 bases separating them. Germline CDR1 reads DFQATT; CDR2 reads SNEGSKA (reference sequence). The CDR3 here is CSASPGDGRSNTEAFF. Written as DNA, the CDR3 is TGCAGTGCTAGTCCCGGGGATGGGCGATCGAACACTGAAGCTTTCTTT.

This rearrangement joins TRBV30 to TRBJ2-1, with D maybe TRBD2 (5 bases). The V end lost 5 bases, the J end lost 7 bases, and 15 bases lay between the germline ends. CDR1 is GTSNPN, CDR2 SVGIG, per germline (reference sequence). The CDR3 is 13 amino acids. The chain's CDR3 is CAWQRRVWNEQFF. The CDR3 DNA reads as TGTGCCTGGCAGCGGCGGGTTTGGAATGAGCAGTTCTTC.

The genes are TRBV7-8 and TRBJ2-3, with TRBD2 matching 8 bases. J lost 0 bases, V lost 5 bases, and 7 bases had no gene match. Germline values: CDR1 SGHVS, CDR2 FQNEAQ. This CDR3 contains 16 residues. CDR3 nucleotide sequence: TGTGCCAGCAGCCCCGTGACGGGGGGGAGCACAGATACGCAGTATTTT. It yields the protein CASSPVTGGSTDTQYF. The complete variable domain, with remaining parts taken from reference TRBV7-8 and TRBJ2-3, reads GAGVSQSPRYKVAKRGQDVALRCDPISGHVSLFWYQQALGQGPEFLTYFQNEAQLDKSGLPSDRFFAERPEGSVSTLKIQRTQQEDSAVYLCASSPVTGGSTDTQYFGPGTRLTVL.

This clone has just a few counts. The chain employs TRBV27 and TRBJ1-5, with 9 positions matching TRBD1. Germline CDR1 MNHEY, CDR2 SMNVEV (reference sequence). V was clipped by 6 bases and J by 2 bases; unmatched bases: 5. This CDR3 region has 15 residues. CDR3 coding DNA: TGTGCCAGCAGGTCGGGACAGGGCGGCAATCAGCCCCAGCATTTT. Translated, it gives CASRSGQGGNQPQHF.

CDR3 coding DNA: TGCGCCAGCAGCCACGACAGGGATCAGCCCCAGCATTTT. Protein sequence: CASSHDRDQPQHF. This chain connects TRBV4-1 to TRBJ1-5; TRBD1 agrees at 7 bases. V lost 3 bases, J lost 5 bases, and 1 base stayed unmatched. The germline V gene encodes CDR1 MGHRA and CDR2 YSYEKL. CDR3 length equals 13 residues.

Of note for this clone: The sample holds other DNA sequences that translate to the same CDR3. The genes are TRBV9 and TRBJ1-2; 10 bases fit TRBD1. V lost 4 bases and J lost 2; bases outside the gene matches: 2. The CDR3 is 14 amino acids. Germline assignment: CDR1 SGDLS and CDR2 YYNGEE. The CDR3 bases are TGTGCCAGCAGCCCGGGACAGGGGAACTATGGCTACACCTTC. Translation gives CASSPGQGNYGYTF.